The clone carrying this T cell receptor (beta chain) was seen at least ten times. Its antigen is undetermined. Uncontrolled infection, other autoimmune disease, pregnancy or lactation disqualified patients from enrolment. Extraction of PBMCs used roughly 9.6 ml of fresh peripheral blood. This record comes from a study of T cells in Graves' hyperthyroidism and ophthalmopathy. The TCR beta CDR3 regions underwent amplification using RNA transcripts as the source. The primer set for the first-round RT-PCR of the TCR CDR3 was HTBI. TCRdb reprocessed the multiplex PCR reads with MiXCR, giving one entry per CDR3 protein. The sample consists of about 590,000 distinct CDR3 sequences, 13% to 15% of them appearing once. Study-level results: The model's output predicted ophthalmopathy at a median of roughly 6.9 months prior to onset.

The clonotype comes from a woman younger than 30 with Graves' ophthalmopathy. The sequenced sample was blood.

The CDR3 loop is CASSQSGLAGAVEQFF. CDR3 bases: TGTGCCAGCAGCCAGTCAGGACTAGCGGGAGCGGTTGAGCAGTTCTTC. The chain combines TRBV14 with TRBJ2-1; 13 bases fit TRBD2. J gave up 9 bases and V 3 bases, and 8 bases lay outside the gene matches. This CDR3 region has 16 residues. The germline V gene encodes CDR1 SGHDN and CDR2 FVKESK. Drawing the rest from reference TRBV14 and TRBJ2-1, the complete variable domain is EAGVTQFPSHSVIEKGQTVTLRCDPISGHDNLYWYRRVMGKEIKFLLHFVKESKQDESGMPNNRFLAERTGGTYSTLKVQPAELEDSGVYFCASSQSGLAGAVEQFFGPGTRLTVL.